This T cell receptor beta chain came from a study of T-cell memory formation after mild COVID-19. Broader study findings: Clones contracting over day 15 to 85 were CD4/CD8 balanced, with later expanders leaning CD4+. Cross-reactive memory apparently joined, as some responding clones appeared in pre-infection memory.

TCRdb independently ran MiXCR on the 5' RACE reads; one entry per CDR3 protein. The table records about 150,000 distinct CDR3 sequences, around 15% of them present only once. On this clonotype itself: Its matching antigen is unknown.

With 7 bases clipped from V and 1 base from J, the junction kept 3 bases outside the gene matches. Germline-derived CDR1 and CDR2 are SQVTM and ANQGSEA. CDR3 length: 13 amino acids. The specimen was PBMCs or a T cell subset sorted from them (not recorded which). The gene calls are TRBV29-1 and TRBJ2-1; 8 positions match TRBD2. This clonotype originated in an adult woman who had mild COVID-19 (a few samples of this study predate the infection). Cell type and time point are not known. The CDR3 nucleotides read TGCAGCGCCGGGACTAGTTCCTACAATGAGCAGTTCTTC. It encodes CSAGTSSYNEQFF.